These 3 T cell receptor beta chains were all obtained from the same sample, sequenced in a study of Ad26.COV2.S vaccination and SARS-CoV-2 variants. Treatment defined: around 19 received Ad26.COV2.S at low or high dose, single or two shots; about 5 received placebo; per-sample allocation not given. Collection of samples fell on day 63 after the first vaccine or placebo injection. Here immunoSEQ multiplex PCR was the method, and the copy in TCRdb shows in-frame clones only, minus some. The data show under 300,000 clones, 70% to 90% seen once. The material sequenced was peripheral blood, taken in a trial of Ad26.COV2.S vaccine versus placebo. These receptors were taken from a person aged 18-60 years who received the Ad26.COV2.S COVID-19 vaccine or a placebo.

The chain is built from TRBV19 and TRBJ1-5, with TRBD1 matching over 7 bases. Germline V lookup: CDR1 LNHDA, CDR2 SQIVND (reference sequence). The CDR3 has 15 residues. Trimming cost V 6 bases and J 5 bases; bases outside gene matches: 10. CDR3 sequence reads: CASRLTGMGYQPQHF. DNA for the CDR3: TGTGCCAGTAGACTGACAGGGATGGGGTATCAGCCCCAGCATTTT.

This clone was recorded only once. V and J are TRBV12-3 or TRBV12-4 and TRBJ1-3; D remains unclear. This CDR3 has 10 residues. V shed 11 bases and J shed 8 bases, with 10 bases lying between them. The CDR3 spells CAFGRDTIYF. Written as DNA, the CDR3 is TGTGCCTTCGGGAGGGACACCATATATTTT.

CDR3 in DNA: TGTGCCAGCCAAGACAGGGGGCCTGGAAACACCATATATTTT. It encodes CASQDRGPGNTIYF. This chain connects TRBV5-4 to TRBJ1-3; 10 bases line up with TRBD1. Germline CDR1 is SGHNT and CDR2 is YYREEE (reference sequence). After removal of 7 bases from V and 2 bases from J, the junction contained 3 bases not matched to a gene. This CDR3 region has 14 residues.